What follows are 20 T cell receptor beta chains derived from one specimen sequenced in a study of tumor-infiltrating lymphocytes in primary liver carcinoma. Researchers drew blood RNA from unsorted whole blood and extracted germline DNA as well. The authors made TCR beta cDNA from 450 to 600 ng total RNA with a constant-region primer. Construction of TCR beta libraries relied on three successive nested multiplex PCR rounds employing slightly modified ARM-PCR. It was with TRBV1-TRBV30 forward primers and a C-beta reverse primer that the first two PCR rounds were run, at around 9 cycles each. TCRdb analysed the multiplex PCR reads with MiXCR anew, one entry per CDR3 protein. The sample yields 300,000 to 400,000 distinct CDR3 sequences, 55% to 65% seen once. The sequencing sample was made of peripheral blood. The receptor source for this set is a man aged 40-50 years with primary liver carcinoma and hepatitis B virus infection.

As to this clonotype: One end of the junction does not line up with germline, which may come from a read error. The chain recombines TRBV28 with TRBJ2-4; no clear D. This CDR3 contains 16 residues. From germline, CDR1 is MDHEN and CDR2 SYDVKM. The DNA of the CDR3 is TGTGCCAGCAGTCCGCCCCGGACGGTGGGCAAATACATTCAGTACTTC. This sequence encodes CASSPPRTVGKYIQYF. Together with reference TRBV28 and TRBJ2-4, the CDR3 gives the full variable domain: DVKVTQSSRYLVKRTGEKVFLECVQDMDHENMFWYRQDPGLGLRLIYFSYDVKMKEKGDIPEGYSVSREKKERFSLILESASTNQTSMYLCASSPPRTVGKYIQYFGAGTRLSVL.

This clonotype was found a few times. V usage is TRBV5-1 and J usage is TRBJ2-7; TRBD1 matches at 9 bases. The CDR3 is 15 amino acids. After removal of 1 base from V and 7 bases from J, the junction contained 9 bases not matched to a gene. CDR1 and CDR2 from the germline V gene are SGHRS and YFSETQ. DNA for the CDR3: TGCGCCAGCAGCTTGTTGGACAGGGGTTTGGGTGAGCAGTACTTC. This gives the protein CASSLLDRGLGEQYF.

At least ten counts were recorded for this clonotype. The DNA for the CDR3 is TGTGCCATCAGTGATAGGGGGGCAGCCTACGAGCAGTACTTC. Its protein is CAISDRGAAYEQYF. V is TRBV10-3 and J is TRBJ2-7; D might be TRBD1 or TRBD2, each matching 6 bases. V was cut by 3 bases and J by 2 bases, with 11 bases left in between. The germline V gene encodes CDR1 ENHRY and CDR2 SYGVKD. The CDR3 runs 14 residues.

V usage is TRBV5-1 and J usage is TRBJ2-7; a possible D gene is TRBD1 (5 bases). The length of the CDR3 is 15 residues. The V end lost 0 bases, the J end lost 4 bases, and 14 bases lay between the germline ends. Germline CDR1 and CDR2: SGHRS and YFSETQ. The CDR3 region has the DNA TGCGCCAGCAGCTTGGGGCAGGACATGGGATACGAGCAGTACTTC. It yields the protein CASSLGQDMGYEQYF.

The chain uses TRBV5-1 and TRBJ2-2, with TRBD1 matching 8 bases. The germline gives CDR1 SGHRS, CDR2 YFSETQ. The junction had 8 bases not matched to a gene; V was cut back by 3 bases and J by 1 base. CDR3 length equals 17 residues. The CDR3 DNA reads TGCGCCAGCAGCTGGGTACCGGGACAGGTGAACACCGGGGAGCTGTTTTTT. It is translated as CASSWVPGQVNTGELFF. Drawing the rest from reference TRBV5-1 and TRBJ2-2, the complete variable domain is KAGVTQTPRYLIKTRGQQVTLSCSPISGHRSVSWYQQTPGQGLQFLFEYFSETQRNKGNFPGRFSGRQFSNSRSEMNVSTLELGDSALYLCASSWVPGQVNTGELFFGEGSRLTVL.

On this clonotype itself: The conserved phenylalanine or tryptophan is not found at the CDR3 terminus, so this likely reflects a read error. This chain uses TRBV5-1 with TRBJ1-1; TRBD1 agrees at 12 bases. CDR1 is SGHRS, CDR2 YFSETQ, per germline. V dropped 5 bases and J dropped 4; count of bases not matched to a gene: 6. This CDR3 has 15 residues. The CDR3 DNA reads TGCGCCAGCAGGCGGGGACAGGGGGCGGTCACTGAAGCTTTCATT. Translation: CASRRGQGAVTEAFI.

To note about this clonotype: A much larger clone differs by one base, so this may be a read error. The gene calls are TRBV29-1 and TRBJ2-2; D not certain. CDR1 is SQVTM and CDR2 is ANQGSEA in the germline V gene. The CDR3 runs to 14 residues. The DNA for the CDR3 is TGCAGCGTTGGGCCTCTCGCGTCGACCGTGGAGCTGTTTTTT. It encodes CSVGPLASTVELFF.

On this clonotype itself: This may come from a read error, since a much larger clone is one base off. V is TRBV4-2 and J is TRBJ2-7; D remains ambiguous. Looked up from germline, CDR1 is LGHNA and CDR2 is YNFKEQ. The CDR3 covers 15 residues. This CDR3 reads CASSQSTWFVNEQYF. CDR3 nucleotides: TGCGCCAGCAGCCAATCAACATGGTTCGTCAACGAGCAGTACTTC.

Concerning this clonotype itself: A junction boundary mismatches the germline segment, possibly from a read error. This chain links TRBV29-1 with TRBJ2-1; 10 bases match TRBD2. Germline assignment: CDR1 SQVTM and CDR2 ANQGSEA. The CDR3 loop spans 13 amino acids. The CDR3 nucleotides are TGCAGCGTCTCTAGCGGGGGTTACGATGAGCACTTCTTC. It codes for CSVSSGGYDEHFF.

About this clonotype: Just one base apart from a much larger clone, this may be a read error. This chain connects TRBV5-1 to TRBJ2-3; D is possibly TRBD2 (6 bases). Trimming took 5 bases from V and 6 from J, leaving 13 bases between them. Germline V gives CDR1 SGHRS, CDR2 YFSETQ. This CDR3 has 13 residues. CDR3 loop: CASRVWGRDTQYF. In DNA form, the CDR3 reads TGCGCCAGCAGAGTGTGGGGGAGGGATACGCAGTATTTT.

Remarks on this clonotype: This may arise from a read error, as a much more abundant clone is one base away. It is likely a read error, because the conserved phenylalanine at the end of the CDR3 is missing. The chain employs TRBV10-3 and TRBJ2-1; maybe TRBD1 (6 bases). Germline CDR1 is ENHRY and CDR2 is SYGVKD. V dropped 9 bases and J dropped 3 bases, with 15 bases sitting between them. The CDR3 contains 14 residues. The CDR3 is CAIKTGMVYNEQFI. As DNA, the CDR3 is TGTGCCATAAAGACAGGCATGGTCTACAATGAGCAGTTCATC.

This clonotype was seen at least ten times. The CDR3 loop is CASSEGEGWWNSPLHF. The CDR3 DNA reads TGTGCCAGCAGTGAAGGGGAGGGTTGGTGGAATTCACCCCTCCACTTT. The rearrangement uses TRBV6-1 and TRBJ1-6; D remains ambiguous. The germline V gene encodes CDR1 MNHNS and CDR2 SASEGT. CDR3 length: 16 amino acids. Trimming removed 1 base at V and 7 bases at J, with 14 bases between.

This clonotype was detected only once. A much larger clone is a single base away; this may be a read error. The gene calls are TRBV5-5 and TRBJ2-5, with a tentative D call TRBD2 (5 bases). Germline CDR1 SGHKS, CDR2 YYEKEE (reference sequence). This CDR3 has 14 amino acids. The CDR3 here is CAISLDISVETQYF. CDR3 DNA sequence: TGTGCCATCAGCTTGGATATTAGCGTGGAGACCCAGTACTTC.

Of note for this clonotype: This clone may be a read error of a much larger clone one base away. The chain carries TRBV4-2 and TRBJ1-2; 10 bases agree with TRBD1. Germline V gene sequence: CDR1 LGHNA, CDR2 YNFKEQ. This CDR3 is built from 14 residues. This CDR3 is CVSSRQGARYGYTF. The CDR3, as DNA: TGTGTCAGCAGCCGACAGGGGGCGCGGTATGGCTACACCTTC.

Notes on this clonotype: With a much larger clone just one base away, this may be a read error. The chain recombines TRBV6-1 with TRBJ2-1; TRBD2 is a possible D gene (6 bases). The germline V gene encodes CDR1 MNHNS and CDR2 SASEGT. CDR3 size: 14 residues. In DNA form, the CDR3 reads TGTGCCGGCAGTTCCGGGACTCACTACAATGAGCAGTTCTTC. Its protein is CAGSSGTHYNEQFF.

About this clonotype itself: Mismatch with germline at one junction end may stem from a read error. This chain links TRBV29-1 with TRBJ2-7; weak D call: TRBD1 (6 bases). The CDR3 has 13 amino acids. Germline V gene sequence: CDR1 SQVTM, CDR2 ANQGSEA. This CDR3 reads CSVERQGRSEQYF. CDR3 nucleotides: TGCAGCGTTGAGCGGCAGGGGCGGAGCGAGCAATACTTC.

As to this clonotype: The junction departs from germline at one end; a sequencing error may be responsible. The chain employs TRBV5-5 and TRBJ2-7; tentative D call: TRBD2 (5 bases). The CDR3 loop spans 16 amino acids. CDR1 is SGHKS, CDR2 YYEKEE, per germline (reference sequence). CDR3 sequence (DNA): TGTGCCAGCAGCTCCAGTCTCTTCGGACTCGACTACGAGCAGTACTTT. Protein sequence: CASSSSLFGLDYEQYF.

This clonotype was found a few times. The chain has TRBV5-6 and TRBJ2-1; D perhaps matches TRBD1 (5 bases). The CDR3 runs 13 residues. Germline V gene lookup returns CDR1 SGHDT and CDR2 YYEEEE. V was trimmed by 1 base and J by 10 bases, leaving 12 bases between them. This chain's CDR3 is CASSLSRVGEQFF. The CDR3 DNA follows: TGTGCCAGCAGCTTGTCCAGGGTCGGGGAGCAGTTCTTC.

This clonotype occurred a few times. The CDR3 sequence: CASLWRGRSMYEQYF. The CDR3 coding sequence is TGTGCCAGCTTGTGGCGGGGCAGGTCCATGTACGAGCAGTACTTC. This chain uses TRBV6-1 with TRBJ2-7; weak D call: TRBD2 (6 bases). Trimming left V 8 bases short and J 4 bases short, with 21 bases between. This CDR3 comprises 15 residues. Looked up from germline, CDR1 is MNHNS and CDR2 is SASEGT.

To note about this clonotype: A read error may explain this, as a much larger clone is one base away. Here the CDR3 reads CAISPGTAIYPNYGYSF. The CDR3 DNA sequence: TGTGCCATCAGTCCGGGGACCGCTATATATCCTAACTATGGCTACAGCTTC. The V gene is TRBV10-3, the J gene TRBJ1-2, with D perhaps TRBD1 (5 bases). The CDR3 contains 17 residues. Germline values: CDR1 ENHRY, CDR2 SYGVKD.